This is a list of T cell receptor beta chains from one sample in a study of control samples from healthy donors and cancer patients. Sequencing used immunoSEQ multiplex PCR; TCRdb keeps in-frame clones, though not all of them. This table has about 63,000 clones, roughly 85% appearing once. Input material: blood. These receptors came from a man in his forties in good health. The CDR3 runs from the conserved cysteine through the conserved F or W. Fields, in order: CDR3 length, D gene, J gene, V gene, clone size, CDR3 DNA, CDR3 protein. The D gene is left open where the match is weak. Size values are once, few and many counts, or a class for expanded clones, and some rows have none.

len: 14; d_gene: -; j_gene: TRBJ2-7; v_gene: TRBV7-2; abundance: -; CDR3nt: TGTGCCAGCAGCTTAGAGCGGTCCTCCTACGAGCAGTACTTC; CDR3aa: CASSLERSSYEQYF
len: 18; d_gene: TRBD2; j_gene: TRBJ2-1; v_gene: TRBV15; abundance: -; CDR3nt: TGTGCCACCAGCAGAGTGGTAACTAGCGGGGTTCGATACAATGAGCAGTTCTTC; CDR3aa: CATSRVVTSGVRYNEQFF
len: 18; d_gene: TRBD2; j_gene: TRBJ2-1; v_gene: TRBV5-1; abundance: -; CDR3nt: TGCGCCAGCAGCCACCGACCTAGTGGAGCGGGAACCTACAATGAGCAGTTCTTC; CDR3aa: CASSHRPSGAGTYNEQFF
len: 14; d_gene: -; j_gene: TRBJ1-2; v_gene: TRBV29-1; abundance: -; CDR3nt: TGCAGCGTTGAAGCGGACGGGATAGGCTATGGCTACACCTTC; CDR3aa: CSVEADGIGYGYTF
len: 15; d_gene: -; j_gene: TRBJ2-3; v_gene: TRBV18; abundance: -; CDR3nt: TGTGCCAGCTCACCACCGGGCCAGCCAGTAGATACGCAGTATTTT; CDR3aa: CASSPPGQPVDTQYF
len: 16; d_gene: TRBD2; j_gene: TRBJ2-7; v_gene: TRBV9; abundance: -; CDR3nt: TGTGCCAGCAGCCCCGGGAGTAGCGGGGGCACCTACGAGCAGTACTTC; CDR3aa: CASSPGSSGGTYEQYF
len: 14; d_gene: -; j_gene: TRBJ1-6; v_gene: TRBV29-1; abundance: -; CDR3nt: TGCAGCGTGGCTTCGGACACCTTCAATTCACCCCTCCACTTT; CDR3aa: CSVASDTFNSPLHF
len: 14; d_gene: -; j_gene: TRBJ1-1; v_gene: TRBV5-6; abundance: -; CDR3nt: TGTGCCAGCAGCTTCAGGGGAGGAGGGACTGAAGCTTTCTTT; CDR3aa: CASSFRGGGTEAFF
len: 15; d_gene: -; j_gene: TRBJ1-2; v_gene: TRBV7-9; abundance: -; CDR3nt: TGTGCCAGCAGCTTAGTGGATAGTCTCAGCTATGGCTACACCTTC; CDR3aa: CASSLVDSLSYGYTF
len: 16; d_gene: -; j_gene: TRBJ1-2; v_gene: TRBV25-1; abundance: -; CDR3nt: TGTGCCAGCAGTGCCACTACCGGACAACTCTATCGGGGCTACACCTTC; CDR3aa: CASSATTGQLYRGYTF
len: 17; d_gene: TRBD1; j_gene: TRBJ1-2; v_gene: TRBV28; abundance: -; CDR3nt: TGTGCCAGCAGTTTGGGGGACAGCCGCGGTGCTTTGTCCGGCTACACCTTC; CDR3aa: CASSLGDSRGALSGYTF
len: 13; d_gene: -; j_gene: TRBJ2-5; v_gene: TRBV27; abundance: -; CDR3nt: TGTGCCAGCAGTTTTGACAGGTGGGAGACCCAGTACTTC; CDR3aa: CASSFDRWETQYF
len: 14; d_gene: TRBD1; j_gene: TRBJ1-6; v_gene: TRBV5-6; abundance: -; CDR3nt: TGTGCCAGCAGCTTGGCGACAGGGAGCTCACCCCTCCACTTT; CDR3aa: CASSLATGSSPLHF
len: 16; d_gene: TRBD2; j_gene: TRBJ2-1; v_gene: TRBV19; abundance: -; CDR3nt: TGTGCCAGTACCGTACTAGCGGGAGCTAACTACAATGAGCAGTTCTTC; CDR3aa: CASTVLAGANYNEQFF
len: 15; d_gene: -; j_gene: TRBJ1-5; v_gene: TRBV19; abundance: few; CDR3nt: TGTGCCAGTAGAATACAGGGTAATGGCAATCAGCCCCAGCATTTT; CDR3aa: CASRIQGNGNQPQHF